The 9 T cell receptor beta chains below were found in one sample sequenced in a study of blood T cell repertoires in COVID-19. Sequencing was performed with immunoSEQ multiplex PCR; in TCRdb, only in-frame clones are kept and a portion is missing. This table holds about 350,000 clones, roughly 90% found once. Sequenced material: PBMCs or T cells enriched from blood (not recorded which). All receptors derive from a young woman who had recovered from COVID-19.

The CDR3 DNA reads as TGTGCCAGCAGTGTGGGGGGGGCGCGTAGCACAGATACGCAGTATTTT. The encoded protein is CASSVGGARSTDTQYF. This chain uses TRBV2 with TRBJ2-3, with a tentative D call TRBD2 (7 bases). V was pared by 4 bases and J by 0 bases, with 14 bases between. This CDR3 is built from 16 residues. Looked up from germline, CDR1 is SNHLY and CDR2 is FYNNEI.

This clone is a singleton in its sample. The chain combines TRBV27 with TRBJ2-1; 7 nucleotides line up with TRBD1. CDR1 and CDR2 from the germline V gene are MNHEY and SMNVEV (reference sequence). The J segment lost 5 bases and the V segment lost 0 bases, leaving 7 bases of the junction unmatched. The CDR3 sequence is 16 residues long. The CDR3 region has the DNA TGTGCCAGCAGTTTATCGAGGGGGCCCAAACACAATGAGCAGTTCTTC. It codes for CASSLSRGPKHNEQFF.

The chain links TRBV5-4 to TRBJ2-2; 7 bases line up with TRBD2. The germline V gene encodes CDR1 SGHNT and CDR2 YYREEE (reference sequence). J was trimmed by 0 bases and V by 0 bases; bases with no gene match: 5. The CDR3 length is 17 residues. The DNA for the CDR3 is TGTGCCAGCAGCTTGGGGATCCTAGCGGCGAACACCGGGGAGCTGTTTTTT. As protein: CASSLGILAANTGELFF.

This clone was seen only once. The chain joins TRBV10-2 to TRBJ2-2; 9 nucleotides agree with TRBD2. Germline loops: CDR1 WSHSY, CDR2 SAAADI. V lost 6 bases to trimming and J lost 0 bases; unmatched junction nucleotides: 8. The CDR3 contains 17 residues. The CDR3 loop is CASRGSGGRANTGELFF. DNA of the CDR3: TGCGCCAGCAGAGGCAGCGGGGGGCGCGCGAACACCGGGGAGCTGTTTTTT.

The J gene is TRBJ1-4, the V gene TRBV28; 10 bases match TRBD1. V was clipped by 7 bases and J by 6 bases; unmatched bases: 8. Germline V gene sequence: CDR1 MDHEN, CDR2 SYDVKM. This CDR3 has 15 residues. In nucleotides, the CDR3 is TGTGCCAGCACCTCTACCGGGACAGGGGATGAAAAACTGTTTTTT. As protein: CASTSTGTGDEKLFF.

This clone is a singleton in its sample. The CDR3: CASSYGGTEDGYTF. DNA for the CDR3: TGTGCCAGCAGTTACGGCGGGACGGAAGATGGCTACACCTTC. The V call is TRBV6-5, the J call TRBJ1-2, with D perhaps TRBD1 (5 bases). The CDR3 runs to 14 residues. Germline values: CDR1 MNHEY, CDR2 SVGAGI. V lost 2 bases, J lost 6 bases, and 13 bases lay in between.

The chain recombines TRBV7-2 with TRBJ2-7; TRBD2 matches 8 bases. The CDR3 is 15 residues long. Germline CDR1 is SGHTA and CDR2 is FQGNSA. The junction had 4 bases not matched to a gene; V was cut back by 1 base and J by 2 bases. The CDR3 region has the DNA TGTGCCAGCAGCTTAGTCAGCGGGGGCGCCTACGAGCAGTACTTC. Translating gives CASSLVSGGAYEQYF.

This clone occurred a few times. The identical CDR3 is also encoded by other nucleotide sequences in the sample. CDR3 sequence: CASIGGNYGYTF. CDR3 in DNA: TGTGCCAGCATCGGGGGGAACTATGGCTACACCTTC. This chain uses TRBV28 with TRBJ1-2; a weak D match, TRBD1 (5 bases). CDR1 is MDHEN and CDR2 is SYDVKM in the germline V gene. There are 12 residues in the CDR3. Trimming took off 7 bases at V and 2 bases at J, with 8 bases between the two ends.

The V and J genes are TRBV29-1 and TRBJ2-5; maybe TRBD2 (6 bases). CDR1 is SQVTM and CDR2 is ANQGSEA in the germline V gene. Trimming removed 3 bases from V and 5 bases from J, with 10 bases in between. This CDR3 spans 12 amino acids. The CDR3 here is CSVEASAETQYF. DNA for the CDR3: TGCAGCGTTGAGGCTAGCGCCGAGACCCAGTACTTC.